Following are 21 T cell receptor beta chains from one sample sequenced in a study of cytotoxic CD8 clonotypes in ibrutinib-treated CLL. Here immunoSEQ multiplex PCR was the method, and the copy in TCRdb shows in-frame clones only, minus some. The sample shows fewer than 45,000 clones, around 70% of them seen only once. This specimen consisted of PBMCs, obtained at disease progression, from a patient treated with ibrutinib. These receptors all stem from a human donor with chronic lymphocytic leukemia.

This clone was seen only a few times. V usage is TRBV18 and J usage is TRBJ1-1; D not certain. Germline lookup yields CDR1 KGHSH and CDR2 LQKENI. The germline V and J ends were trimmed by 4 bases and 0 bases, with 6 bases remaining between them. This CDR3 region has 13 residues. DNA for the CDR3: TGTGCCAGCTCACTAGACGTGAACACTGAAGCTTTCTTT. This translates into CASSLDVNTEAFF.

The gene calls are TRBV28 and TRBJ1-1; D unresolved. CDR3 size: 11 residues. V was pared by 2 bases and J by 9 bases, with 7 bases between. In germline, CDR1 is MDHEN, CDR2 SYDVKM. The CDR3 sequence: CASSLRFKAFF. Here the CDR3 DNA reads TGTGCCAGCAGTTTAAGGTTTAAAGCTTTCTTT.

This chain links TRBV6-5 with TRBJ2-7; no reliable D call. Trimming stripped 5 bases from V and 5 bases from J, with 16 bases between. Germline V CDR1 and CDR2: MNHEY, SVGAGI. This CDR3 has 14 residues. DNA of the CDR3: TGTGCCAGCAGTGACGGACCGGTCAGTGACGAGCAGTACTTC. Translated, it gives CASSDGPVSDEQYF.

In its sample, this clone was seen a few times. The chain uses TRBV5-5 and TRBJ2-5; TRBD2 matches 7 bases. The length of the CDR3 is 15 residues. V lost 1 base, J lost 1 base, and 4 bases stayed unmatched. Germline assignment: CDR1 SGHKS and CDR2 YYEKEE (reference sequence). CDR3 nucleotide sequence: TGTGCCAGCAGCTTGTGGGGGGGACTCCAAGAGACCCAGTACTTC. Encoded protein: CASSLWGGLQETQYF. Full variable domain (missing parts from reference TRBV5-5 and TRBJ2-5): DAGVTQSPTHLIKTRGQQVTLRCSPISGHKSVSWYQQVLGQGPQFIFQYYEKEERGRGNFPDRFSARQFPNYSSELNVNALLLGDSALYLCASSLWGGLQETQYFGPGTRLLVL.

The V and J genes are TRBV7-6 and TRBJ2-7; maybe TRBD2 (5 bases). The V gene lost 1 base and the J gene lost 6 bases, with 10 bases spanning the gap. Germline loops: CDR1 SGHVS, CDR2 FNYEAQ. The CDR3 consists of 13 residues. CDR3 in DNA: TGTGCCAGCAGCTTAGAGCGGTTCTCCGAGCAGTACTTC. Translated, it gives CASSLERFSEQYF.

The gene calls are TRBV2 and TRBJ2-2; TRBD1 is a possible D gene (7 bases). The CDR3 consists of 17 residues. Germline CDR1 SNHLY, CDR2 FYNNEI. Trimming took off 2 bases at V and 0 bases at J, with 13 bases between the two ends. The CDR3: CASSEIQGGPNTGELFF. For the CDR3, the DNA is TGTGCCAGCAGTGAAATCCAGGGGGGACCGAACACCGGGGAGCTGTTTTTT.

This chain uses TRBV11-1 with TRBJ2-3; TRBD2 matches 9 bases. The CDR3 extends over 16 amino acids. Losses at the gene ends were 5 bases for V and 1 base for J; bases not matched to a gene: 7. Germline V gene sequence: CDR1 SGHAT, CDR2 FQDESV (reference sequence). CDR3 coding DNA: TGTGCCAGCAGCCCTCCGGGACTAGCCGGCACAGATACGCAGTATTTT. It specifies CASSPPGLAGTDTQYF.

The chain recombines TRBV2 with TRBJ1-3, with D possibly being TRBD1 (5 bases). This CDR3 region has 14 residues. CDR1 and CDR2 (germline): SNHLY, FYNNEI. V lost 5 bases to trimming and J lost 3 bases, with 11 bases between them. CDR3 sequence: CASSPDRLGNTIYF. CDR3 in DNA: TGTGCCAGCAGTCCAGACAGACTTGGAAACACCATATATTTT.

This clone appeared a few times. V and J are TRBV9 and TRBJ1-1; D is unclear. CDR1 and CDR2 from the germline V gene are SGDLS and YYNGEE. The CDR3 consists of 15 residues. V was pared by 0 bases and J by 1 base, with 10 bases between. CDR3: CASSVEPLQNTEAFF. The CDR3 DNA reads TGTGCCAGCAGCGTAGAACCCTTACAGAACACTGAAGCTTTCTTT.

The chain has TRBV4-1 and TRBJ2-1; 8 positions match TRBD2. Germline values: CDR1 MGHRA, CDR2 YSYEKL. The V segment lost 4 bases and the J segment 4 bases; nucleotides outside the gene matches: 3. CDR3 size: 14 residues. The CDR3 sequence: CASSPSGSYNEQFF. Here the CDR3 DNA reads TGCGCCAGCAGCCCCAGCGGGAGTTACAATGAGCAGTTCTTC.

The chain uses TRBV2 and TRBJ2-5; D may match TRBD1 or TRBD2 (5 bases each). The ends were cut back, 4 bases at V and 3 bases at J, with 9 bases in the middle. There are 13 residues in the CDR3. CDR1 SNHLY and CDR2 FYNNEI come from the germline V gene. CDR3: CASSVLGEETQYF. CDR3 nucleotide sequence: TGTGCCAGCAGTGTTTTGGGGGAAGAGACCCAGTACTTC. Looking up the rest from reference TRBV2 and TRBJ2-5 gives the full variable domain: EPEVTQTPSHQVTQMGQEVILRCVPISNHLYFYWYRQILGQKVEFLVSFYNNEISEKSEIFDDQFSVERPDGSNFTLKIRSTKLEDSAMYFCASSVLGEETQYFGPGTRLLVL.

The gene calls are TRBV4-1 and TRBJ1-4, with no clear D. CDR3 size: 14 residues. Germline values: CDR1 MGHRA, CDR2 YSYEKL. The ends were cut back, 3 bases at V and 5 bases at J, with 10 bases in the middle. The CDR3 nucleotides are TGCGCCAGCAGCCAGATTCCAGTCAATGAAAAACTGTTTTTT. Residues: CASSQIPVNEKLFF.

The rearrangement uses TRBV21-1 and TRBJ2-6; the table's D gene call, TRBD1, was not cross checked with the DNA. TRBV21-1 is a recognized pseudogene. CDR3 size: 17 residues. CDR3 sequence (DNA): TGTGCCAGCAGCACCGCTCAGAACCTCTCTGGGGCCAACGTCCTGACTTTC. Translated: CASSTAQNLSGANVLTF.

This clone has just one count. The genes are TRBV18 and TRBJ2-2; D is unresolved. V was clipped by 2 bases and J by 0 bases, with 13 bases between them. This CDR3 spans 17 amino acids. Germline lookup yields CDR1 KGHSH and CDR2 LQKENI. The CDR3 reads CASSPLVFAPNTGELFF. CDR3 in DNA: TGTGCCAGCTCACCATTAGTTTTCGCCCCGAACACCGGGGAGCTGTTTTTT. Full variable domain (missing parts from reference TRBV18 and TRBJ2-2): NAGVMQNPRHLVRRRGQEARLRCSPMKGHSHVYWYRQLPEEGLKFMVYLQKENIIDESGMPKERFSAEFPKEGPSILRIQQVVRGDSAAYFCASSPLVFAPNTGELFFGEGSRLTVL.

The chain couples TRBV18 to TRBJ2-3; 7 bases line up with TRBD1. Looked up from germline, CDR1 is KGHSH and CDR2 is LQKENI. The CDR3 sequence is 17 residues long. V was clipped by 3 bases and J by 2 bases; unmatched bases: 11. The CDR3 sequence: CASSPPRTRGFTDTQYF. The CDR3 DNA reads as TGTGCCAGCTCACCCCCCCGGACCAGGGGGTTCACAGATACGCAGTATTTT.

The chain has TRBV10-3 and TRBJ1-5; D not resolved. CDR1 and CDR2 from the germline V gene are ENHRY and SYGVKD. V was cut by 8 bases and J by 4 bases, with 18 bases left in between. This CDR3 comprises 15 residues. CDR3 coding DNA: TGTGCCATCGGCTCTGAGGGCAGGAGTAATCAGCCCCAGCATTTT. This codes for CAIGSEGRSNQPQHF.

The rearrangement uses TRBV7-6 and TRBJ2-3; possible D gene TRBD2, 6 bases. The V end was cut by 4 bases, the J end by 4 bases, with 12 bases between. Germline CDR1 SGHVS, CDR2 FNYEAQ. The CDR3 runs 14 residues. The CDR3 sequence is CASSSGGRSDTQYF. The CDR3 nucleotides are TGTGCCAGCAGCTCCGGGGGTCGGTCAGATACGCAGTATTTT.

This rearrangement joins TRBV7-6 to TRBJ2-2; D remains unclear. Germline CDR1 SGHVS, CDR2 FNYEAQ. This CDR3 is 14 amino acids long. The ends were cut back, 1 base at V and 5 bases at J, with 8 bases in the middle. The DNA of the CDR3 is TGTGCCAGCAGCTTAGGCAGGAGAACCGGGGAGCTGTTTTTT. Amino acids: CASSLGRRTGELFF. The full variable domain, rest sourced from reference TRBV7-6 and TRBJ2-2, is GAGVSQSPRYKVTKRGQDVALRCDPISGHVSLYWYRQALGQGPEFLTYFNYEAQQDKSGLPNDRFSAERPEGSISTLTIQRTEQRDSAMYRCASSLGRRTGELFFGEGSRLTVL.

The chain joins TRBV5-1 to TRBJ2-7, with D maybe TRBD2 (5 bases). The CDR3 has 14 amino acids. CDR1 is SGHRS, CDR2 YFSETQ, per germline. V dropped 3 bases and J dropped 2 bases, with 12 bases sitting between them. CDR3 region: CASSSRTPAYEQYF. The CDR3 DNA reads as TGCGCCAGCAGCTCAAGGACTCCAGCCTACGAGCAGTACTTC.

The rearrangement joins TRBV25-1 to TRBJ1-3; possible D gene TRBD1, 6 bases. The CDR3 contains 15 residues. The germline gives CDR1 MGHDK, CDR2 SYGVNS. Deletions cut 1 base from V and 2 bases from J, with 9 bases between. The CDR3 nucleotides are TGTGCCAGCAGTGAATTTGCAGGGGCTGGAAACACCATATATTTT. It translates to CASSEFAGAGNTIYF.

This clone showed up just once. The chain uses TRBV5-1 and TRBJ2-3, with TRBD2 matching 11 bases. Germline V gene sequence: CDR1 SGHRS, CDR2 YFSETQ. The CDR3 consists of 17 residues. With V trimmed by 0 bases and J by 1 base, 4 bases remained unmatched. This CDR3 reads CASSLAVLAGGTDTQYF. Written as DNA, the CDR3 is TGCGCCAGCAGCTTGGCCGTACTAGCGGGAGGCACAGATACGCAGTATTTT.